The rows below give T cell receptor beta chains drawn from one sample of a study of technical replicates of blood from several donors. The protocol was immunoSEQ multiplex PCR, while the TCRdb copy is restricted to in-frame clones and leaves out a portion. This table has roughly 90,000 clones, around 95% appearing once. Sequenced: T cells isolated from PBMCs. The source is a human donor in good health. CDR3s include the opening cysteine and the closing phenylalanine or tryptophan. The D gene is left open where the match is weak. Rows give clone size only sometimes, using once, few, many, or a class for an expanded clone.

CDR3	DNA	V	J	size	D
CASSLADLYNEQFF	TGTGCCAGCAGTTTAGCGGATTTATACAATGAGCAGTTCTTC	TRBV27	TRBJ2-1	-	-
CSVEDSNGGYTF	TGCAGCGTTGAAGACAGTAATGGTGGCTACACCTTC	TRBV29-1	TRBJ1-2	-	-
CASSFRGPVAREGGELFF	TGCGCCAGCAGCTTTCGGGGACCGGTCGCGCGGGAGGGCGGGGAGCTGTTTTTT	TRBV5-1	TRBJ2-2	-	TRBD2
CAWSVGQGSGYTF	TGTGCCTGGAGTGTGGGGCAGGGGAGTGGCTACACCTTC	TRBV30	TRBJ1-2	-	-
CASSVGRNTEAFF	TGTGCCAGCAGCGTAGGCAGGAACACTGAAGCTTTCTTT	TRBV9	TRBJ1-1	-	-
CATSREGLRNYGYTF	TGTGCCACCAGCAGAGAGGGCTTACGGAACTATGGCTACACCTTC	TRBV15	TRBJ1-2	-	-
CASSPTGSYEQYF	TGTGCCAGCAGCCCGACAGGTAGCTACGAGCAGTACTTC	TRBV5-6	TRBJ2-7	few	-
CASSPARQVNQPQHF	TGTGCCAGCAGCCCCGCCAGGCAGGTTAATCAGCCCCAGCATTTT	TRBV28	TRBJ1-5	-	-
CASSLSPGDGGGYTF	TGTGCCAGCAGCTTGTCTCCAGGAGACGGGGGTGGCTACACCTTC	TRBV7-9	TRBJ1-2	-	-
CASSGGSGMLEEQFF	TGCGCCAGCAGCGGAGGGAGCGGGATGCTTGAGGAGCAGTTCTTC	TRBV5-1	TRBJ2-1	-	TRBD2
CASSVQSLEQYF	TGTGCCAGCAGTGTACAGTCCCTCGAGCAGTACTTC	TRBV2	TRBJ2-7	-	-
CASTPSGQPQHF	TGTGCCAGCACCCCAAGCGGTCAGCCCCAGCATTTT	TRBV28	TRBJ1-5	once	-
CASVPPGAGTEAFF	TGTGCCTCCGTCCCGCCGGGAGCGGGAACTGAAGCTTTCTTT	TRBV6-5	TRBJ1-1	-	-
CASSFGRGGSYNEQFF	TGCGCCAGCAGCTTTGGAAGGGGCGGCTCCTACAATGAGCAGTTCTTC	TRBV5-1	TRBJ2-1	-	-
CASSLGGIAGGQDTQYF	TGTGCCAGCAGCTTAGGTGGGATAGCGGGGGGGCAAGATACGCAGTATTTT	TRBV7-3	TRBJ2-3	once	TRBD2
CASSLVRDRVWRTGNTIYF	TGTGCCAGCAGCTTAGTCCGGGACAGGGTTTGGAGAACTGGAAACACCATATATTTT	TRBV11-2	TRBJ1-3	-	TRBD1
CASSHPRGGGQGAKKKVQPQHF	TGCGCCAGCAGCCATCCTAGAGGGGGTGGACAGGGGGCGAAGAAAAAGGTTCAGCCCCAGCATTTT	TRBV4-1	TRBJ1-5	-	TRBD1
CASSLRLAGDGEQYF	TGCGCCAGCAGCTTAAGACTAGCGGGAGATGGGGAGCAGTACTTC	TRBV5-1	TRBJ2-7	-	TRBD2
CASSASLSGSEPYEQYF	TGTGCCAGCAGCGCCTCGCTGTCAGGATCGGAACCCTACGAGCAGTACTTC	TRBV7-6	TRBJ2-7	-	-
CASSLVGEYEQYF	TGCGCCAGCAGCTTGGTAGGGGAATACGAGCAGTACTTC	TRBV5-1	TRBJ2-7	-	-
CASSSGQGPYEQYF	TGTGCCAGCAGCTCTGGACAGGGGCCCTACGAGCAGTACTTC	TRBV7-6	TRBJ2-7	-	TRBD1
CASSLVRGLFSNQPQHF	TGTGCCAGCAGCTTAGTACGGGGATTATTTAGCAATCAGCCCCAGCATTTT	TRBV7-2	TRBJ1-5	-	-
CASRPGLAGDSYNEQFF	TGTGCCAGCAGACCCGGACTAGCGGGGGACTCCTACAATGAGCAGTTCTTC	TRBV13	TRBJ2-1	-	TRBD2
CASSLSPLGAGETQYF	TGCGCCAGCAGCTTGTCCCCCTTGGGGGCTGGGGAGACCCAGTACTTC	TRBV5-1	TRBJ2-5	-	-
CASNPTGGLGGYTF	TGTGCCAGTAACCCTACAGGGGGCCTTGGTGGCTACACCTTC	TRBV19	TRBJ1-2	once	TRBD1
CASSPRDYTAKNIQYF	TGTGCCAGCAGCCCCCGGGACTATACAGCCAAAAACATTCAGTACTTC	TRBV11-2	TRBJ2-4	medium-sized	TRBD2
CASSLVGGIVNTGELFF	TGTGCCAGCAGCTTAGTGGGGGGAATCGTGAACACCGGGGAGCTGTTTTTT	TRBV7-8	TRBJ2-2	once	-
CASSLGAEQFF	TGTGCCAGCAGTTTGGGCGCTGAGCAGTTCTTC	TRBV28	TRBJ2-1	-	-
CASTAGSDEQYF	TGTGCCAGCACGGCAGGGTCGGACGAGCAGTACTTC	TRBV7-9	TRBJ2-7	-	-
CASSQGLAGVPEQFF	TGTGCCAGCAGTCAGGGACTAGCGGGAGTTCCTGAGCAGTTCTTC	TRBV28	TRBJ2-1	once	TRBD2
CASTLGAQETQYF	TGTGCCAGCACCTTAGGAGCACAAGAGACCCAGTACTTC	TRBV28	TRBJ2-5	once	-
CASSPEVPSGGGETQYF	TGTGCCAGCTCACCAGAGGTTCCCAGCGGGGGAGGAGAGACCCAGTACTTC	TRBV18	TRBJ2-5	-	TRBD2
CASSVSTLTRENTGELFF	TGTGCCAGCAGTGTATCTACTCTGACACGCGAGAACACCGGGGAGCTGTTTTTT	TRBV6-1	TRBJ2-2	-	-
CAWRTLGTAGTEAFF	TGTGCCTGGAGGACCCTCGGGACAGCGGGCACTGAAGCTTTCTTT	TRBV30	TRBJ1-1	-	TRBD1
CASSPREGVFYNEQFF	TGTGCCAGCAGCCCCCGAGAGGGAGTCTTCTACAATGAGCAGTTCTTC	TRBV5-6	TRBJ2-1	-	-
CAISASPPGADTQYF	TGTGCCATCAGTGCTAGCCCCCCAGGGGCAGATACGCAGTATTTT	TRBV10-3	TRBJ2-3	-	-
CASSLAIPGTGIDNEKLFF	TGTGCCAGCAGCTTAGCGATTCCCGGGACAGGGATTGACAATGAAAAACTGTTTTTT	TRBV7-6	TRBJ1-4	-	TRBD1
CASSLAGADEKLFF	TGTGCCAGCAGCTTAGCAGGGGCGGATGAAAAACTGTTTTTT	TRBV7-9	TRBJ1-4	-	-
CASSKTGGDGELFF	TGTGCCAGCAGCAAAACAGGGGGAGACGGGGAGCTGTTTTTT	TRBV11-1	TRBJ2-2	-	TRBD1
CASSLLGGSGHNEQFF	TGTGCCAGCAGCTTACTAGGCGGGAGTGGTCACAATGAGCAGTTCTTC	TRBV11-2	TRBJ2-1	-	TRBD2
CASRDRVPAHNEQFF	TGTGCCAGCAGGGACAGGGTTCCGGCTCACAATGAGCAGTTCTTC	TRBV6-1	TRBJ2-1	once	TRBD1
CAWSVGRGTYEQYF	TGTGCCTGGAGTGTGGGTAGGGGTACCTACGAGCAGTACTTC	TRBV30	TRBJ2-7	-	-
CASSVTGVGNQPQHF	TGTGCCAGCAGTGTAACAGGGGTGGGCAATCAGCCCCAGCATTTT	TRBV27	TRBJ1-5	-	TRBD1
CASSSPSGQSNQPQHF	TGTGCCAGCAGTTCACCCTCGGGACAGAGCAATCAGCCCCAGCATTTT	TRBV28	TRBJ1-5	-	TRBD1
CASSFRGEKLFF	TGTGCCAGCAGCTTCAGGGGTGAAAAACTGTTTTTT	TRBV5-4	TRBJ1-4	-	-
CASSPPSLSYEQYF	TGTGCCAGCAGCCCCCCTAGCCTCTCCTACGAGCAGTACTTC	TRBV7-9	TRBJ2-7	-	-
CASSGHLTEAFF	TGTGCCAGCAGCGGCCACTTAACTGAAGCTTTCTTT	TRBV9	TRBJ1-1	few	-